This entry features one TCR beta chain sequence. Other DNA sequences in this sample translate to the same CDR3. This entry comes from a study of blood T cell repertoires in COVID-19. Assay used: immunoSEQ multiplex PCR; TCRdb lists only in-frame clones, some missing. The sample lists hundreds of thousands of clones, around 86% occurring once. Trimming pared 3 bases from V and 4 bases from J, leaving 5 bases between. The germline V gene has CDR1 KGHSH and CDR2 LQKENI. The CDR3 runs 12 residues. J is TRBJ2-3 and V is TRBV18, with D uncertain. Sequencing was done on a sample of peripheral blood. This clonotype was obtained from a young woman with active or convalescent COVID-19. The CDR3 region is CASSPLSDTQYF. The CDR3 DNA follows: TGTGCCAGCTCACCCTTATCAGATACGCAGTATTTT. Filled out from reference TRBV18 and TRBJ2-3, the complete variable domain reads NAGVMQNPRHLVRRRGQEARLRCSPMKGHSHVYWYRQLPEEGLKFMVYLQKENIIDESGMPKERFSAEFPKEGPSILRIQQVVRGDSAAYFCASSPLSDTQYFGPGTRLTVL.